Sequencing of this T cell receptor beta chain was carried out in a study of molecular identifiers for immune sequencing clone quantification. Overall study context: RNA from approximately 20,000 or 98,000 naive CD8 cells was split five ways in replicates, with four sequenced.

Ten or more counts support this clonotype. The CDR3 loop spans 13 amino acids. Germline loops: CDR1 MNHEY, CDR2 SMNVEV (reference sequence). With 8 bases clipped from V and 6 bases from J, the junction kept 5 bases outside the gene matches. Sorting defined naive CD8 T cells as CD8+CD4-CCR7+CD45RA+. Making the bulk TCR libraries relied on previously described methods and listed TCR primers. Each CDR3 protein is one row after TCRdb ran MiXCR on the PCR reads. In the table there are about 630,000 distinct CDR3 sequences, roughly 23% of which are singletons. The chain employs TRBV27 and TRBJ2-7; 12 bases agree with TRBD1. Input material: naive CD8+ T cells from blood, with Jurkat cell RNA spiked in. Subset defined: FACS-sorted CD8+CD4-CCR7+CD45RA+ naive T cells. This TCR was sampled from a human donor in good health. Some libraries in this study had Jurkat cell RNA spiked in. In DNA form, the CDR3 reads TGTGCCAGCGCGGGACAGGGGGCCTCCGAGCAGTACTTC. This encodes CASAGQGASEQYF.